This T cell receptor (beta chain) was recovered during a study of T cell responses to AZD1222 COVID-19 vaccine. Study results and caveats: Epitopes outside B.1.351 and B.1.1.7 mutated regions reportedly drew nearly half of spike TCRs. The repertoires were collected only after the peak T cell response. Clonal diversity may have been underestimated in mostly white British donors. Spike-specific TCR breadth and depth were elevated following two AZD1222 doses.

Assay: immunoSEQ multiplex PCR; the TCRdb copy retains only in-frame clones and omits some. The sample lists about 100,000 clones, 86% occurring once. To note about this clone: The antigen is undetermined.

Trimming took 3 bases from V and 2 from J, leaving 8 bases between them. The V gene's germline CDR1 is SGHVS and CDR2 FNYEAQ. This CDR3 spans 14 amino acids. The sample consisted of peripheral blood, taken on day 0 of AZD1222 vaccination. The receptor comes from an adult in good health. J is TRBJ1-5 and V is TRBV7-6; D is uncertain. The CDR3 DNA sequence: TGTGCCAGCAGCTTGTCCGGTGGCAATCAGCCCCAGCATTTT. Residues: CASSLSGGNQPQHF. The full variable domain, rest sourced from reference TRBV7-6 and TRBJ1-5, is GAGVSQSPRYKVTKRGQDVALRCDPISGHVSLYWYRQALGQGPEFLTYFNYEAQQDKSGLPNDRFSAERPEGSISTLTIQRTEQRDSAMYRCASSLSGGNQPQHFGDGTRLSIL.